The present T cell receptor (beta chain) was sequenced within a study of cytomegalovirus exposure and HLA in healthy donors. Study-wide findings and caveats: In an earlier analysis, in some 500 donors, most V segments appeared productive either ~87% or ~30% of the time. Specificity of a few CMV-associated chains for CMV antigens was verified in vitro. For TCR beta chains, V- and J-gene trimming was later linked to a missense DCLRE1C variant.

The ends were cut back, 4 bases at V and 2 bases at J, with 17 bases in the middle. CDR1 SGHRS and CDR2 YFSETQ come from the germline V gene. CDR3 length equals 16 residues. A multiplex PCR was run with 60 Vbeta primers and 13 Jbeta primers. Original handling: Later, an analysis found about 77 million unique TCR beta chains, and roughly 9.9 million of these were shared. Profiling relied on immunoSEQ multiplex PCR, and the TCRdb table lists in-frame clones only, not all of them. D and trimming come from the DNA, and the V and J calls and clone size come from that table. Of under 150,000 clones listed, 65% to 85% are singletons. As for this clone: Antigen unknown.

Sequenced: PBMCs. V and J are TRBV5-1 and TRBJ2-3, with a possible D match to TRBD2 (6 bases). The sequence derives from a woman aged 25 to 39 in good health and CMV-seropositive. The DNA for the CDR3 is TGCGCCAGCAGCCCGGAAGGGCCGGGAGTCACAGATACGCAGTATTTT. Amino acid sequence: CASSPEGPGVTDTQYF.